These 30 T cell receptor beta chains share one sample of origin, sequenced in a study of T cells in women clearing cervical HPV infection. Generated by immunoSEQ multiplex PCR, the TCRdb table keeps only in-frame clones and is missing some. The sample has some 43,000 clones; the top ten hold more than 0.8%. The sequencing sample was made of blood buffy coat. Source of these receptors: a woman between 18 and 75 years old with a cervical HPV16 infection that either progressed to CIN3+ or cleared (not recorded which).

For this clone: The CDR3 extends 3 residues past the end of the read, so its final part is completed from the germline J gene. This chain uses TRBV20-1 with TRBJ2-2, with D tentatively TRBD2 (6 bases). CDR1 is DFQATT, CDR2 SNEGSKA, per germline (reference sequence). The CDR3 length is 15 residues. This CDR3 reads CSARDRGRIDSPLFF. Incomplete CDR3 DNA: TGCAGTGCTAGAGATCGGGGGAGAATTGACTCACCG.

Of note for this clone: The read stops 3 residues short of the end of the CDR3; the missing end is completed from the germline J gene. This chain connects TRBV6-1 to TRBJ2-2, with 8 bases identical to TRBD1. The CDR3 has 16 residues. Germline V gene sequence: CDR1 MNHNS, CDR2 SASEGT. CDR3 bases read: TGTGCCAGCAGTGAAGCGAGCCAGGGGGCAAGGGAAAAG. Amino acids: CASSEASQGAREK. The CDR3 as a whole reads CASSEASQGAREKLFF.

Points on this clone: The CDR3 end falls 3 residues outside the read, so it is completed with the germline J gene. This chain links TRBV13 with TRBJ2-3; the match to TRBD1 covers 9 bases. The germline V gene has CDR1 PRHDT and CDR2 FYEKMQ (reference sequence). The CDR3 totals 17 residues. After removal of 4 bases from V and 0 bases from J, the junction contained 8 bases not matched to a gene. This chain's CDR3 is CASSSTLGQGSTDTQYF. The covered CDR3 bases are TGTGCCAGCAGCTCCACTCTAGGACAGGGGAGCACAGATACG.

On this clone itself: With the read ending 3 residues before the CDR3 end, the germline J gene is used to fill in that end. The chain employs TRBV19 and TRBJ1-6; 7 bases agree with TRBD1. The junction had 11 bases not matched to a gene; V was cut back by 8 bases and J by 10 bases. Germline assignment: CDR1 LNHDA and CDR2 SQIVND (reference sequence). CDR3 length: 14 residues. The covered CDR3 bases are TGTGCCAGTCAAGCGAACAGGGGACCATCACCC. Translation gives CASQANRGPSP. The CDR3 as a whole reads CASQANRGPSPLHF.

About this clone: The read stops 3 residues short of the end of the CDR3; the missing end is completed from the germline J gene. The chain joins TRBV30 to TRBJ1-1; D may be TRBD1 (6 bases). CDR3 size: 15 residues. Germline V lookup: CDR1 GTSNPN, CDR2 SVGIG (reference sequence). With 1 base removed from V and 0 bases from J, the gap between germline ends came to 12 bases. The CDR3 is CAWSAGADMNTEAFF. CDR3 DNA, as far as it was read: TGTGCCTGGAGTGCAGGGGCAGACATGAACACTGAA.

CDR3 sequence: CASSIRGYGNQPQHF. The sequenced part of the CDR3 DNA is TGTGCCAGTAGTATAAGGGGATATGGCAATCAGCCC. The J gene is TRBJ1-5, the V gene TRBV19; perhaps TRBD1 as D (5 bases). The read ends 3 residues before the CDR3 terminus; that terminus is restored from the germline J gene. Trimming stripped 2 bases from V and 2 bases from J, with 10 bases between. Germline lookup yields CDR1 LNHDA and CDR2 SQIVND (reference sequence). There are 15 residues in the CDR3.

Partial CDR3 DNA: TGTGCCAGCAGTTTAGGGGAGGACAGGGCACGAACAGATACG. It yields the protein CASSLGEDRARTDT. The entire CDR3 reads CASSLGEDRARTDTQYF. V is TRBV12-3 or TRBV12-4 and J is TRBJ2-3, with 8 bases aligning to TRBD1. From the germline J gene comes the end of the CDR3, since the read stops 3 residues before it. CDR3 length equals 17 residues. Trimming cost V 1 base and J 3 bases; bases outside gene matches: 9.

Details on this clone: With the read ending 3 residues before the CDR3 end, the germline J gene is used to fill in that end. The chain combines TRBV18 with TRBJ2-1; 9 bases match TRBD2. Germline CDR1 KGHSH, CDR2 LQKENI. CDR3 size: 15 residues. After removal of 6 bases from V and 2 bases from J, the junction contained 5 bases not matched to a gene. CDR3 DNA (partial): TGTGCCAGCTCTCAACTAGCGGGTGCCTACAATGAG. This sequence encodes CASSQLAGAYNE. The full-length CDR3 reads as CASSQLAGAYNEQFF.

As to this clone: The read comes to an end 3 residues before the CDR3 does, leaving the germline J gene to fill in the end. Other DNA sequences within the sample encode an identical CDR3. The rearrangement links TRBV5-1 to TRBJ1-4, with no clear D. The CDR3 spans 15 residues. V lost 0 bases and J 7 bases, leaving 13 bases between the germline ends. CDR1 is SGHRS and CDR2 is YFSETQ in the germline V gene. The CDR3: CASSLGGSPGEKLFF. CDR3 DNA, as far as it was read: TGCGCCAGCAGCTTGGGCGGGTCCCCGGGTGAAAAA.

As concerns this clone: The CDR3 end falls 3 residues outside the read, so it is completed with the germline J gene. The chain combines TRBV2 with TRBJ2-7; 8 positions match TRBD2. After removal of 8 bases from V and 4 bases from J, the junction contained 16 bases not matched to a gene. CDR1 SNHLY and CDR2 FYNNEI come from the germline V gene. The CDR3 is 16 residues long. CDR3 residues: CASSDPWRGVGYEQYF. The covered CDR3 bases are TGTGCCAGCTCCGACCCGTGGCGGGGGGTAGGGTACGAG.

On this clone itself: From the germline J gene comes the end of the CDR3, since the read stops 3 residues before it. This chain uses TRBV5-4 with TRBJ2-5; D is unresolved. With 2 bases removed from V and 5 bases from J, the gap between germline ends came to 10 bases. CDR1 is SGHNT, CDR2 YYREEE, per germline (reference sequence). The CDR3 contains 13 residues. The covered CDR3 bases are TGTGCCAGCAGCTTCGGGTACTTCGAGACC. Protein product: CASSFGYFET. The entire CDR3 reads CASSFGYFETQYF.

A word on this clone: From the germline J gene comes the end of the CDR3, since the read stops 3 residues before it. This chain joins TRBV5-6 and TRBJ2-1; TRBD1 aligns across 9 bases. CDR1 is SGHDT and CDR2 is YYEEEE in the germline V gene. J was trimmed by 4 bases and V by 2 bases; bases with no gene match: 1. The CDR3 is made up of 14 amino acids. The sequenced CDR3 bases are TGTGCCAGCAGCTTAGGGACAGGGTACAATGAG. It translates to CASSLGTGYNE. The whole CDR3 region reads CASSLGTGYNEQFF.

Partial CDR3 DNA: TGTGCCAGCAGTGTTGGGCTACCAAAGGATTCACCC. Its protein is CASSVGLPKDSP. The full CDR3 is CASSVGLPKDSPLHF. This chain links TRBV6-1 with TRBJ1-6; no reliable D call. The read finishes 3 residues shy of the CDR3 end, and the germline J gene is used to complete it. Trimming took 4 bases from V and 8 from J, leaving 15 bases between them. Germline V lookup: CDR1 MNHNS, CDR2 SASEGT. The CDR3 spans 15 residues.

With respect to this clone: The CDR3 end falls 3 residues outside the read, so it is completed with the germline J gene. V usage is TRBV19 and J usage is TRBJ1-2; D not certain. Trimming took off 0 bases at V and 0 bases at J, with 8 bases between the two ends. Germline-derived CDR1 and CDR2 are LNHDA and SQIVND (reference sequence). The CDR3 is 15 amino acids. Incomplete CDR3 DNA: TGTGCCAGTAGTATAGAGGTCACTTCTAACTATGGC. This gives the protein CASSIEVTSNYG. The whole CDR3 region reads CASSIEVTSNYGYTF.

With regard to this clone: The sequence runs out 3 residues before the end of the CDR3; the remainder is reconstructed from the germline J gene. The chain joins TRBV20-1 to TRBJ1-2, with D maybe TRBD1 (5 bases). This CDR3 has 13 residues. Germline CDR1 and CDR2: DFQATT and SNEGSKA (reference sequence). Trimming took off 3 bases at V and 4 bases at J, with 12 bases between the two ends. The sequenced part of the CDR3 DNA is TGCAGTGCTAGCTACGACAGCATCTATGGC. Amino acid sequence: CSASYDSIYG. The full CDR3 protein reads CSASYDSIYGYTF.

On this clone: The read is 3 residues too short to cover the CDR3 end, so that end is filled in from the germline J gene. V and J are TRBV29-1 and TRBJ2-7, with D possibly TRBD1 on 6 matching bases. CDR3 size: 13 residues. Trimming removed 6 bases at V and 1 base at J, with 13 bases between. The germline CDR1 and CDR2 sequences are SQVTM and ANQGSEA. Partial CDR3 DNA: TGCAGCGTCGCCCAGGGGTTTTCCTACGAG. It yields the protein CSVAQGFSYE. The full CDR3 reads CSVAQGFSYEQYF.

The CDR3 bases that were read are TGTGCCAGCAGTGACGGGACATTCGGGCAAGAGACC. It specifies CASSDGTFGQET. The full CDR3 is CASSDGTFGQETQYF. The J gene is TRBJ2-5, the V gene TRBV2, with D tentatively TRBD1 (6 bases). The CDR3 goes on 3 residues after the read ends, and that part is filled in from the germline J gene. CDR3 length equals 15 residues. Trimming shortened V by 3 bases and J by 2 bases, and 13 bases separated the two germline ends. Germline V CDR1 and CDR2: SNHLY, FYNNEI. Full variable domain (outside the CDR3, taken from reference TRBV2 and TRBJ2-5): EPEVTQTPSHQVTQMGQEVILRCVPISNHLYFYWYRQILGQKVEFLVSFYNNEISEKSEIFDDQFSVERPDGSNFTLKIRSTKLEDSAMYFCASSDGTFGQETQYFGPGTRLLVL.

The CDR3 region is CASSLPGADTQYF. Incomplete CDR3 DNA: TGTGCCAGCAGCTTGCCGGGGGCAGATACG. V usage is TRBV5-6 and J usage is TRBJ2-3; maybe TRBD2 (6 bases). Coverage ceases 3 residues before the CDR3 finishes, and the germline J gene fills in the end. This CDR3 spans 13 amino acids. The V gene lost 1 base and the J gene lost 4 bases, with 7 bases spanning the gap. Looked up from germline, CDR1 is SGHDT and CDR2 is YYEEEE.

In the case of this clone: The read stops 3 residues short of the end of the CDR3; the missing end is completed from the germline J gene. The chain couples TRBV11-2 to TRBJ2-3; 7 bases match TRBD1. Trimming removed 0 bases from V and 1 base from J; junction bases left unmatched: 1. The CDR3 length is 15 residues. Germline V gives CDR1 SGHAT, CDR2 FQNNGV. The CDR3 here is CASSLDQGGTDTQYF. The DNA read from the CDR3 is TGTGCCAGCAGCTTAGATCAGGGGGGCACAGATACG.

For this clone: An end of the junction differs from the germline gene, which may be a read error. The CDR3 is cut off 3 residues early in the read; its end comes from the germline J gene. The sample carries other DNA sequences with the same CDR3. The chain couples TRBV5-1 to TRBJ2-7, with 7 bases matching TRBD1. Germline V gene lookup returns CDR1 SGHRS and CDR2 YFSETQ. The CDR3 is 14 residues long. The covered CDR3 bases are TGCGCCAGCAGTTTGGACAGGTCGGGATACGAG. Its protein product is CASSLDRSGYE. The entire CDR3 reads CASSLDRSGYEQYF.

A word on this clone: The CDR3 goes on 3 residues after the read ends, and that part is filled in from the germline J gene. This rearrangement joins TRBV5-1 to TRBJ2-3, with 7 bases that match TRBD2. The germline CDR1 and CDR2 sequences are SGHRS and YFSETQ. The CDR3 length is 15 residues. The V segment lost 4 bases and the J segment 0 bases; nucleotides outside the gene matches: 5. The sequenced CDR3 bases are TGCGCCAGCAGCCCCGGGGGGACTAGCACAGATACG. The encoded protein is CASSPGGTSTDT. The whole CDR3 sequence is CASSPGGTSTDTQYF.

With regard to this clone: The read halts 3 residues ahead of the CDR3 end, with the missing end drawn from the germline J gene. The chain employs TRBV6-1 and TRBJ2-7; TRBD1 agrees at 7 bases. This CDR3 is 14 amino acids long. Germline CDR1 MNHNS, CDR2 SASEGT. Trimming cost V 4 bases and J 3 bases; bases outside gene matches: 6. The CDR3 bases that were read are TGTGCCAGCAGTGGGGGGACAGACGGCTACGAG. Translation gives CASSGGTDGYE. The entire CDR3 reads CASSGGTDGYEQYF.

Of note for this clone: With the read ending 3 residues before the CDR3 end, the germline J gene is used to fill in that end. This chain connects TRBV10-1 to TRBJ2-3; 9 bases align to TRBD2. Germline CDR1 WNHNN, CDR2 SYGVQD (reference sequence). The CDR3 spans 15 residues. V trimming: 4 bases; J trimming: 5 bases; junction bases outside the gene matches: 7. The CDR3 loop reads CASSGTSVALDTQYF. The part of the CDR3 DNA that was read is TGCGCCAGCAGTGGGACTAGCGTAGCGCTAGATACG.

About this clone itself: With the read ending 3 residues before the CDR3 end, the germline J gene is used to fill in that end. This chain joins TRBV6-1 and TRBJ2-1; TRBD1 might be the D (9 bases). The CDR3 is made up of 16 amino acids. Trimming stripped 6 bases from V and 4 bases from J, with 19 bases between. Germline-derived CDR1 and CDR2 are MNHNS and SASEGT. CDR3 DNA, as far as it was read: TGTGCCAGCAGAGAACGGGGGGGGACAGGGTACAATGAG. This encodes CASRERGGTGYNE. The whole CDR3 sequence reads CASRERGGTGYNEQFF.

The covered CDR3 bases are TGTGCCAGCAGTTCGACAGGCTCTGCCTACGAG. Residues: CASSSTGSAYE. The CDR3 as a whole reads CASSSTGSAYEQYF. The chain employs TRBV12-3 or TRBV12-4 and TRBJ2-7, with D possibly TRBD1 on 6 matching bases. From the germline J gene comes the end of the CDR3, since the read stops 3 residues before it. Deletions cut 4 bases from V and 2 bases from J, with 12 bases between. The CDR3 totals 14 residues.

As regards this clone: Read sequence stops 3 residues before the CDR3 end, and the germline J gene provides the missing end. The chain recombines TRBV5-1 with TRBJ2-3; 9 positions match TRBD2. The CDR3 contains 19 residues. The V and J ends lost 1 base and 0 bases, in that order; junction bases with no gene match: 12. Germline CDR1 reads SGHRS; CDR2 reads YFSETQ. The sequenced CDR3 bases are TGCGCCAGCAGCTTGTTGTTCGGGCCTAGCGGGGACAGCACAGATACG. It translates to CASSLLFGPSGDSTDT. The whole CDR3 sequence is CASSLLFGPSGDSTDTQYF.

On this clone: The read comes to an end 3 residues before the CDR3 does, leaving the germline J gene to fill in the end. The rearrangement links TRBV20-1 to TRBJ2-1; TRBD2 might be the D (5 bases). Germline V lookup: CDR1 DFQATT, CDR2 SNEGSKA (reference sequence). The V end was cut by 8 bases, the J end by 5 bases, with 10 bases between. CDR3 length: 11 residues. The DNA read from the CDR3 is TGCAGTCCAAGCGGCAACAATGAG. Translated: CSPSGNNE. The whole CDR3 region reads CSPSGNNEQFF.

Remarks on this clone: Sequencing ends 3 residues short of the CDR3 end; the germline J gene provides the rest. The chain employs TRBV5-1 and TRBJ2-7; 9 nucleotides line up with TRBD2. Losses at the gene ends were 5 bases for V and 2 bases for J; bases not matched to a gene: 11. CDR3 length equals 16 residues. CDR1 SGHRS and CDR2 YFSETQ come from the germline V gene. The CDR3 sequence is CASSHSGGGGTYEQYF. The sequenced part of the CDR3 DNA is TGCGCCAGCAGTCATAGCGGGGGAGGGGGCACCTACGAG.

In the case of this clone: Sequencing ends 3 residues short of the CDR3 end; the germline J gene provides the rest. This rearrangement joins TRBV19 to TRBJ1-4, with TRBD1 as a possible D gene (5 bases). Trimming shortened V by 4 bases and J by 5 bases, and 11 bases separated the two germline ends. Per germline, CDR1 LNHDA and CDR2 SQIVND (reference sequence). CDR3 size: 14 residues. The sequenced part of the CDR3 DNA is TGTGCCAGTAGTACTCAGGGTCCCAATGAAAAA. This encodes CASSTQGPNEK. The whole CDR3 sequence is CASSTQGPNEKLFF.

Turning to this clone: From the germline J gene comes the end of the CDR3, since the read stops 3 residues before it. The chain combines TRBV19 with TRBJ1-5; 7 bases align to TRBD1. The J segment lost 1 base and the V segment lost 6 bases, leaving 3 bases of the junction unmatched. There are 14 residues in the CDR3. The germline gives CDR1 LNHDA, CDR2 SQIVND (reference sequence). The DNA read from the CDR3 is TGTGCCAGTAGGGGGACAGTCAGCAATCAGCCC. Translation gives CASRGTVSNQP. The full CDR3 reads CASRGTVSNQPQHF.